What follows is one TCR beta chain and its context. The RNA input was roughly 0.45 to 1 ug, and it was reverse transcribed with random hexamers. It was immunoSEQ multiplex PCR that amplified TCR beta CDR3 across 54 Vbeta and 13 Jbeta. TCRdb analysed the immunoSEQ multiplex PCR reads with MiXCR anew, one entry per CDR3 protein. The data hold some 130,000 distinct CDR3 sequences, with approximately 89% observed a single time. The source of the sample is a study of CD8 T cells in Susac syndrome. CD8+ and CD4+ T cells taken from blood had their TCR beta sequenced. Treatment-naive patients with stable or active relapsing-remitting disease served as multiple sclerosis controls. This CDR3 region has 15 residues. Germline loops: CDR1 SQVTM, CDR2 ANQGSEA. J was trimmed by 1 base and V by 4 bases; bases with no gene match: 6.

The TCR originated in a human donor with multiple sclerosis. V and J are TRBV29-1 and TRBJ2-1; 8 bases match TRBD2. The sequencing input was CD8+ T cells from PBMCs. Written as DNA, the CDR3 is TGCAGCGTTGGTACTAGCGGATATTCCTACAATGAGCAGTTCTTC. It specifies CSVGTSGYSYNEQFF.